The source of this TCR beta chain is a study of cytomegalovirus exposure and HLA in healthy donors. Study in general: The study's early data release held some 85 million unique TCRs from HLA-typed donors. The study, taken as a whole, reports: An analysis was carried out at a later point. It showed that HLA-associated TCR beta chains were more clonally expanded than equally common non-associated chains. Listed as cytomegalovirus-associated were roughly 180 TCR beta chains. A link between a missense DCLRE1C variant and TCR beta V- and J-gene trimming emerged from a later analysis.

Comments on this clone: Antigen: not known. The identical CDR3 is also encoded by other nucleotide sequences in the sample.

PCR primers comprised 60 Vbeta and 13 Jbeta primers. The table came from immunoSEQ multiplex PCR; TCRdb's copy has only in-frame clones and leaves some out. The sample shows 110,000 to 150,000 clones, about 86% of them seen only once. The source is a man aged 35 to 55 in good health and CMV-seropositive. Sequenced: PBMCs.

CDR3 amino acids: CASSPGHGTDTQYF. The CDR3 DNA sequence: TGTGCCAGTAGTCCGGGACACGGCACAGATACGCAGTATTTT. The chain has TRBV19 and TRBJ2-3; D possibly corresponds to TRBD1 (6 bases). Trimming took off 5 bases at V and 1 base at J, with 10 bases between the two ends. Germline assignment: CDR1 LNHDA and CDR2 SQIVND (reference sequence). CDR3 length: 14 amino acids. Variable domain in full (rest from reference TRBV19 and TRBJ2-3): DGGITQSPKYLFRKEGQNVTLSCEQNLNHDAMYWYRQDPGQGLRLIYYSQIVNDFQKGDIAEGYSVSREKKESFPLTVTSAQKNPTAFYLCASSPGHGTDTQYFGPGTRLTVL.